This passage covers 8 T cell receptor beta chains from one sample sequenced in a study of cytomegalovirus exposure and HLA in healthy donors. TCRdb's table, derived via immunoSEQ multiplex PCR, lists solely in-frame clones and lacks some. The sample contains 150,000 to 200,000 clones, 84% of which appear only once. Sample: PBMCs. The receptors were sampled from a man aged 30-40 years in good health and CMV-seropositive.

The V and J genes are TRBV23-1 and TRBJ1-5; no firm D call. TRBV23-1 qualifies as an ORF whose function is uncertain. There are 14 residues in the CDR3. V shed 7 bases and J shed 7 bases, with 17 bases lying between them. The CDR3 bases are TGCGCCAGCACCTCTTTCCGAGTGAGGCAGCCCCAGCATTTT. Amino acid sequence: CASTSFRVRQPQHF.

About this clone itself: One end of the junction varies from germline; a read error may be responsible. The chain recombines TRBV5-4 with TRBJ2-5, with TRBD2 matching 13 bases. The CDR3 extends over 17 amino acids. Germline values: CDR1 SGHNT, CDR2 YYREEE (reference sequence). The CDR3 coding sequence is TGTGCCAGCACCTTGAGACTAGCGGGAGGTCGGCGAGAGACCCAGTACTTC. Its translation is CASTLRLAGGRRETQYF.

This sequence joins TRBV19 and TRBJ1-5; D is undetermined. Germline loops: CDR1 LNHDA, CDR2 SQIVND (reference sequence). CDR3 length: 9 residues. The V and J ends lost 9 bases and 6 bases respectively, with 3 bases between them. Here the CDR3 DNA reads TGTGCCAGCGGTCAGCCCCAGCATTTT. Translated: CASGQPQHF.

The chain joins TRBV9 to TRBJ1-3, with a possible D match to TRBD1 (6 bases). V was clipped by 4 bases and J by 2 bases, with 10 bases between them. The germline gives CDR1 SGDLS, CDR2 YYNGEE. CDR3 size: 14 residues. CDR3 nucleotide sequence: TGTGCCAGCAGCCCACAGGGACCTGGAAACACCATATATTTT. Amino acid sequence: CASSPQGPGNTIYF.

The gene calls are TRBV7-9 and TRBJ2-3; TRBD2 agrees at 12 bases. Unmatched junction bases numbered 6, after V lost 8 bases and J lost 0 bases. The CDR3 totals 16 residues. Germline V gene sequence: CDR1 SEHNR, CDR2 FQNEAQ (reference sequence). CDR3 protein: CASWTSGAPSTDTQYF. CDR3 coding DNA: TGTGCCAGCTGGACTAGCGGGGCTCCTAGCACAGATACGCAGTATTTT.

This clone was detected only once. The rearrangement links TRBV6-5 to TRBJ1-2; 7 bases align to TRBD1. The CDR3 extends over 14 amino acids. V shed 4 bases, J shed 4 bases, and the junction held 6 bases outside the gene matches. Per germline, CDR1 MNHEY and CDR2 SVGAGI. CDR3 loop: CASSSRGQLYGYTF. The DNA of the CDR3 is TGTGCCAGCAGTTCCCGGGGACAGCTCTATGGCTACACCTTC.

Written as DNA, the CDR3 is TGTGCCAGCAGTTCTTTCGGTGGGGAGGGCCCCCTCCACTTT. Its protein product is CASSSFGGEGPLHF. The genes are TRBV27 and TRBJ1-6; no definite D call. The length of the CDR3 is 14 residues. V lost 4 bases, J lost 13 bases, and 17 bases lay in between. From germline, CDR1 is MNHEY and CDR2 SMNVEV (reference sequence).

This clone was picked up one time. The chain combines TRBV5-1 with TRBJ2-2; D is undetermined. Trimming shortened V by 3 bases and J by 6 bases, and 15 bases separated the two germline ends. This CDR3 is 15 amino acids long. Germline CDR1 and CDR2: SGHRS and YFSETQ. For the CDR3, the DNA is TGCGCCAGCAGCTCCTCCCCCGACTTCTCCGGGGAGCTGTTTTTT. Protein product: CASSSSPDFSGELFF.